Below, 32 T cell receptor beta chains from the same sample are listed, as sequenced in a study of PD-1 blockade in classical Hodgkin lymphoma. Clones were sequenced by immunoSEQ multiplex PCR, and TCRdb holds only the in-frame ones, with some missing. The sample includes 43,000 or so clones, about nine tenths seen only once; the top ten take about 9.8%. The patients all showed relapse after autologous stem cell transplantation, while their brentuximab vedotin exposure varied. Here the sequenced sample was peripheral blood mononuclear cells (PBMCs), taken at baseline. These receptors were collected from a human donor with classical Hodgkin lymphoma.

This clone was observed a single time. The chain couples TRBV9 to TRBJ2-2; 9 bases map to TRBD2. V gave up 3 bases and J gave up 2 bases; unmatched junction bases: 5. The CDR3 consists of 16 residues. CDR1 is SGDLS and CDR2 is YYNGEE in the germline V gene. The CDR3 sequence: CASSAIAGVNTGELFF. CDR3 sequence (DNA): TGTGCCAGCAGCGCCATAGCGGGGGTTAACACCGGGGAGCTGTTTTTT.

This chain uses TRBV5-4 with TRBJ2-3; 9 positions agree with TRBD1. The CDR3 is 15 residues long. Germline V gene lookup returns CDR1 SGHNT and CDR2 YYREEE (reference sequence). V lost 2 bases and J lost 4; bases outside the gene matches: 5. The CDR3 region has the DNA TGTGCCAGCAGCTTACCACAGGGGGCGGCAGATACGCAGTATTTT. Translated, it gives CASSLPQGAADTQYF.

The rearrangement links TRBV5-6 to TRBJ1-5; 7 nucleotides align to TRBD1. The CDR3 has 16 residues. Germline-derived CDR1 and CDR2 are SGHDT and YYEEEE. Germline trimming cut 0 bases from V and 7 bases from J; bases unmatched to any gene: 10. Here the CDR3 DNA reads TGTGCCAGCAGCTTGGGGGGGACAGTGATACAACAGCCCCAGCATTTT. Protein product: CASSLGGTVIQQPQHF.

This rearrangement joins TRBV18 to TRBJ2-7, with D perhaps TRBD2 (6 bases). Germline loops: CDR1 KGHSH, CDR2 LQKENI. The V and J ends lost 4 bases and 7 bases respectively, with 14 bases between them. The CDR3 spans 13 residues. The CDR3 spells CASSLRDSEEQYF. The CDR3 DNA reads TGTGCCAGCTCACTCCGGGACTCTGAAGAGCAGTACTTC.

The chain is built from TRBV5-1 and TRBJ2-5; D remains unclear. The CDR3 has 14 amino acids. Trimming removed 0 bases from V and 5 bases from J, with 11 bases in between. The germline CDR1 and CDR2 sequences are SGHRS and YFSETQ. The chain's CDR3 is CASSLGLPGETQYF. In DNA, the CDR3 is TGCGCCAGCAGCTTGGGACTTCCAGGCGAGACCCAGTACTTC.

The J gene is TRBJ2-3, the V gene TRBV25-1, with 8 nucleotides matching TRBD2. The CDR3 is 15 residues long. J gave up 3 bases and V 3 bases, and 5 bases lay outside the gene matches. Germline CDR1 MGHDK, CDR2 SYGVNS. CDR3 nucleotides: TGTGCCAGCAGTGAGATGGCGGGGGGAACAGATACGCAGTATTTT. Translating gives CASSEMAGGTDTQYF.

The chain couples TRBV6-4 to TRBJ2-6, with 8 nucleotides matching TRBD1. The CDR3 runs 18 residues. Losses at the gene ends were 2 bases for V and 0 bases for J; bases not matched to a gene: 6. CDR1 MRHNA and CDR2 SNTAGT come from the germline V gene. CDR3 nucleotides: TGTGCCAGCAGTGACGCCGGGACAGGCGGCTCTGGGGCCAACGTCCTGACTTTC. Amino acid sequence: CASSDAGTGGSGANVLTF.

The chain uses TRBV19 and TRBJ1-6; D not certain. The germline V gene has CDR1 LNHDA and CDR2 SQIVND (reference sequence). Trimming took 2 bases from V and 9 from J, leaving 26 bases between them. The CDR3 covers 19 residues. This CDR3 is CASSILVSVGVGKASPLHF. The CDR3 DNA reads as TGTGCCAGTAGTATACTGGTGTCTGTGGGAGTGGGGAAAGCTTCACCCCTCCACTTT.

The V and J genes are TRBV28 and TRBJ2-3, with TRBD2 matching over 7 bases. CDR3 length: 17 amino acids. Germline V lookup: CDR1 MDHEN, CDR2 SYDVKM. The trim removed 7 bases at V and 0 bases at J, leaving 13 bases unmatched. The CDR3 spells CASTLATSVTSTDTQYF. CDR3 bases: TGTGCCAGCACTCTCGCAACTAGCGTAACTAGCACAGATACGCAGTATTTT.

The V and J genes are TRBV6-5 and TRBJ2-1; 7 positions agree with TRBD2. With V trimmed by 2 bases and J by 3 bases, 7 bases remained unmatched. Per the germline V gene, CDR1 is MNHEY and CDR2 is SVGAGI. This CDR3 spans 16 amino acids. CDR3 protein: CASSYEASGLYNEQFF. The CDR3 DNA sequence: TGTGCCAGCAGTTACGAGGCTAGCGGACTCTACAATGAGCAGTTCTTC.

V is TRBV9 and J is TRBJ1-1, with a tentative D call TRBD1 (5 bases). CDR3 length equals 15 residues. Germline V gene sequence: CDR1 SGDLS, CDR2 YYNGEE. The ends were cut back, 2 bases at V and 5 bases at J, with 16 bases in the middle. CDR3 DNA: TGTGCCAGCAGCGTGTCTGGGACCACCGGGACTGAAGCTTTCTTT. This sequence encodes CASSVSGTTGTEAFF.

This rearrangement joins TRBV25-1 to TRBJ1-4, with 7 bases matching TRBD1. The CDR3 is 15 residues long. CDR1 and CDR2 (germline): MGHDK, SYGVNS. J was trimmed by 5 bases and V by 5 bases; bases with no gene match: 8. The CDR3, as DNA: TGTGCCAGCAGTACCATGGACAGGAGAAATGAAAAACTGTTTTTT. It specifies CASSTMDRRNEKLFF.

The chain carries TRBV25-1 and TRBJ2-1; perhaps TRBD2 as D (6 bases). Between the trimmed V and J ends, which lost 3 bases and 7 bases, there was a span of 13 bases. The CDR3 is 14 amino acids. CDR1 is MGHDK and CDR2 is SYGVNS in the germline V gene. CDR3 loop: CASSDTEAGNEQFF. The CDR3 region has the DNA TGTGCCAGCAGTGACACAGAGGCGGGGAATGAGCAGTTCTTC.

V usage is TRBV7-3 and J usage is TRBJ1-5; D is unclear. CDR1 is SGHTA, CDR2 FQGTGA, per germline. The CDR3 totals 19 residues. V was shortened by 1 base and J by 3 bases, with 22 bases between the two germline ends. CDR3 in DNA: TGTGCCAGCAGCTTAAGCGGCAGTAGGGTGGTTATACACAATCAGCCCCAGCATTTT. This translates into CASSLSGSRVVIHNQPQHF.

The V and J genes are TRBV2 and TRBJ1-1, with D unclear. This CDR3 comprises 13 residues. In germline, CDR1 is SNHLY, CDR2 FYNNEI. V gave up 4 bases and J gave up 2 bases, with 8 bases separating them. In DNA form, the CDR3 reads TGTGCCAGCAGTGTACACATCAACACTGAAGCTTTCTTT. As protein: CASSVHINTEAFF.

This clone has a single count. Here the CDR3 DNA reads TGTGCCAGCAGCCGACTAGCCGACACCGGGGAGCTGTTTTTT. Residues: CASSRLADTGELFF. The chain couples TRBV6-4 to TRBJ2-2, with 7 bases that match TRBD2. The CDR3 has 14 residues. The germline gives CDR1 MRHNA, CDR2 SNTAGT. Germline trimming cut 6 bases from V and 3 bases from J; bases unmatched to any gene: 4.

On this clone: Its ends do not fully match the called genes, so a read error is possible. The chain employs TRBV29-1 and TRBJ1-2, with D tentatively TRBD1 (5 bases). Germline V gives CDR1 SQVTM, CDR2 ANQGSEA. The CDR3 is 14 amino acids. The CDR3 DNA sequence: TGCAGCGTAGAAGGGGACGGAGGCCCCGGGGGCTACACCTTC. This encodes CSVEGDGGPGGYTF.

The count of this clone is one. The chain has TRBV10-3 and TRBJ2-7; TRBD2 aligns across 12 bases. Trimming at V came to 4 bases and at J to 7 bases, leaving 8 bases not matched to a gene. CDR3 length: 15 amino acids. Per germline, CDR1 ENHRY and CDR2 SYGVKD. The CDR3 region is CAISAGTSGLNEQYF. CDR3 nucleotides: TGTGCCATCAGTGCTGGGACTAGCGGGCTCAATGAGCAGTACTTC.

V and J are TRBV27 and TRBJ2-7; either TRBD1 or TRBD2 may supply D (5 bases each). The CDR3 length is 15 residues. Trimming stripped 5 bases from V and 3 bases from J, with 17 bases between. CDR1 and CDR2 from the germline V gene are MNHEY and SMNVEV (reference sequence). Written as DNA, the CDR3 is TGTGCCAGCAGTGCCGGGGACGGACTTGTCTACGAGCAGTACTTC. Residues: CASSAGDGLVYEQYF.

The chain links TRBV6-5 to TRBJ2-7; D possibly corresponds to TRBD2 (5 bases). V lost 3 bases, J lost 4 bases, and 19 bases lay in between. The CDR3 spans 16 residues. CDR1 and CDR2 (germline): MNHEY, SVGAGI. The CDR3 sequence is CASSYGPPGIPYEQYF. The CDR3 DNA reads as TGTGCCAGCAGTTATGGGCCTCCGGGGATTCCGTACGAGCAGTACTTC.

The rearrangement uses TRBV28 and TRBJ2-1; D is ambiguous. Trimming shortened V by 2 bases and J by 1 base, and 6 bases separated the two germline ends. From germline, CDR1 is MDHEN and CDR2 SYDVKM. CDR3 length: 14 residues. The DNA of the CDR3 is TGTGCCAGCAGTTTAGTTGGGTCCTACAATGAGCAGTTCTTC. The encoded protein is CASSLVGSYNEQFF.

This rearrangement joins TRBV29-1 to TRBJ1-1, with D possibly matching TRBD1 (5 bases). The CDR3 length is 12 residues. V lost 7 bases, J lost 0 bases, and 9 bases lay in between. CDR1 is SQVTM, CDR2 ANQGSEA, per germline. CDR3 region: CSGGRVNTEAFF. The CDR3 DNA reads TGCAGCGGGGGACGGGTGAACACTGAAGCTTTCTTT.

The V and J genes are TRBV6-5 and TRBJ2-7; 10 nucleotides align to TRBD1. Trimming at V came to 6 bases and at J to 6 bases, leaving 11 bases not matched to a gene. This CDR3 is 15 amino acids long. Germline CDR1 is MNHEY and CDR2 is SVGAGI. CDR3 loop: CASRAGQGSRFEQYF. CDR3 nucleotides: TGTGCCAGCAGGGCGGGACAGGGGAGCCGGTTCGAGCAGTACTTC.

The V and J genes are TRBV7-8 and TRBJ2-3; 7 nucleotides match TRBD1. Unmatched junction bases numbered 14, after V lost 3 bases and J lost 5 bases. This CDR3 has 17 residues. Germline V gene data show CDR1 as SGHVS and CDR2 as FQNEAQ. This CDR3 reads CASSLPRQGPRGDTQYF. In DNA form, the CDR3 reads TGTGCCAGCAGCTTGCCCCGACAGGGCCCAAGGGGAGATACGCAGTATTTT.

The table lists this clone with a count of one. The rearrangement joins TRBV7-2 to TRBJ2-7; 10 bases are shared with TRBD1. J gave up 9 bases and V 4 bases, and 9 bases lay outside the gene matches. Germline V gene lookup returns CDR1 SGHTA and CDR2 FQGNSA. The CDR3 is made up of 14 amino acids. The CDR3 region has the DNA TGTGCCAGCAGCTCCGCGGGACAGGGGATAGGGCAGTACTTC. Protein sequence: CASSSAGQGIGQYF.

In DNA, the CDR3 is TGTGCCAGCAGTTTGGGGGGGAGGAAGAACGAGCAGTACTTC. This sequence encodes CASSLGGRKNEQYF. The V and J genes are TRBV28 and TRBJ2-7, with 7 bases lining up with TRBD2. This CDR3 comprises 14 residues. The junction had 7 bases not matched to a gene; V was cut back by 3 bases and J by 5 bases. In germline, CDR1 is MDHEN, CDR2 SYDVKM.

V usage is TRBV2 and J usage is TRBJ1-1; D not resolved. V was pared by 7 bases and J by 6 bases, with 18 bases between. The CDR3 consists of 14 residues. CDR1 SNHLY and CDR2 FYNNEI come from the germline V gene. This CDR3 reads CASKISVGAPEAFF. CDR3 nucleotide sequence: TGTGCCAGCAAGATTTCAGTGGGTGCCCCTGAAGCTTTCTTT.

J is TRBJ2-5 and V is TRBV19; D is uncertain. This CDR3 contains 12 residues. Deletions cut 4 bases from V and 1 base from J, with 4 bases between. Germline-derived CDR1 and CDR2 are LNHDA and SQIVND (reference sequence). CDR3 sequence (DNA): TGTGCCAGTAGTAGAATCCAAGAGACCCAGTACTTC. It yields the protein CASSRIQETQYF. The full variable domain, completed using reference TRBV19 and TRBJ2-5, is DGGITQSPKYLFRKEGQNVTLSCEQNLNHDAMYWYRQDPGQGLRLIYYSQIVNDFQKGDIAEGYSVSREKKESFPLTVTSAQKNPTAFYLCASSRIQETQYFGPGTRLLVL.

The rearrangement joins TRBV7-3 to TRBJ1-1, with TRBD1 matching 8 bases. The CDR3 runs to 15 residues. Germline values: CDR1 SGHTA, CDR2 FQGTGA. V was pared by 0 bases and J by 4 bases, with 4 bases of the junction left unmatched. The CDR3 reads CASSLTGQGVTEAFF. CDR3 sequence (DNA): TGTGCCAGCAGCTTAACCGGACAGGGTGTCACTGAAGCTTTCTTT.

The rearrangement links TRBV28 to TRBJ1-6; no clear D gene. CDR1 is MDHEN and CDR2 is SYDVKM in the germline V gene. The V end was cut by 7 bases, the J end by 7 bases, with 8 bases between. The CDR3 sequence is 12 residues long. The CDR3 loop reads CASKSRNSPLHF. CDR3 sequence (DNA): TGTGCCAGCAAATCCCGAAATTCACCCCTCCACTTT.

The CDR3 coding sequence is TGTGCCAGCAGCCCCAGTCCCCCGGGCACTGAAGCTTTCTTT. Its translation is CASSPSPPGTEAFF. The chain links TRBV9 to TRBJ1-1; no reliable D call. Trimming left V 4 bases short and J 4 bases short, with 14 bases between. The CDR3 is made up of 14 amino acids. Germline-derived CDR1 and CDR2 are SGDLS and YYNGEE.

This clone was seen only once. V is TRBV29-1 and J is TRBJ2-4, with TRBD2 matching over 8 bases. V trimming: 2 bases; J trimming: 1 base; junction bases outside the gene matches: 7. This CDR3 region has 16 residues. Germline V lookup: CDR1 SQVTM, CDR2 ANQGSEA. In nucleotides, the CDR3 is TGCAGCGTTGAAAGGCCAGGCGGGAGGGCCAAAAACATTCAGTACTTC. This gives the protein CSVERPGGRAKNIQYF.